The next 30 T cell receptor beta chains were all read from a single sample in a study of blood T cell repertoires in COVID-19. TCRdb's copy holds only in-frame clones and misses some; the assay was immunoSEQ multiplex PCR. The table includes under 400,000 clones, about 86% detected once. The sample comprised PBMCs or T cells enriched from blood (not recorded which). All receptors derive from a woman in her 40s with acute COVID-19.

V and J are TRBV19 and TRBJ1-1; TRBD1 is a possible D gene (6 bases). V dropped 6 bases and J dropped 4 bases, with 18 bases sitting between them. CDR1 is LNHDA, CDR2 SQIVND, per germline (reference sequence). The CDR3 spans 15 residues. CDR3 coding DNA: TGTGCCAGTAGGGCACAGGGTTCTGAGGGCACTGAAGCTTTCTTT. Its protein is CASRAQGSEGTEAFF.

The chain uses TRBV5-1 and TRBJ1-2; tentative D call: TRBD1 (6 bases). The germline V gene has CDR1 SGHRS and CDR2 YFSETQ. The CDR3 extends over 15 amino acids. The ends were cut back, 0 bases at V and 2 bases at J, with 11 bases in the middle. The CDR3 loop reads CASSLGDRLNYGYTF. In DNA form, the CDR3 reads TGCGCCAGCAGCTTGGGAGACAGGTTGAACTATGGCTACACCTTC.

V and J are TRBV25-1 and TRBJ1-4, with D perhaps TRBD1 (6 bases). The germline V gene encodes CDR1 MGHDK and CDR2 SYGVNS. The V gene lost 4 bases and the J gene lost 4 bases, with 10 bases spanning the gap. This CDR3 contains 14 residues. As DNA, the CDR3 is TGTGCCAGCAGTGGGACAGATATTAATGAAAAACTGTTTTTT. As protein: CASSGTDINEKLFF. The variable domain in full, completed from reference TRBV25-1 and TRBJ1-4, reads EADIYQTPRYLVIGTGKKITLECSQTMGHDKMYWYQQDPGMELHLIHYSYGVNSTEKGDLSSESTVSRIRTEHFPLTLESARPSHTSQYLCASSGTDINEKLFFGSGTQLSVL.

The V call is TRBV19, the J call TRBJ2-5; 9 positions agree with TRBD1. Looked up from germline, CDR1 is LNHDA and CDR2 is SQIVND (reference sequence). J gave up 4 bases and V 6 bases, and 6 bases lay outside the gene matches. This CDR3 is 14 amino acids long. DNA for the CDR3: TGTGCCAGTAGGGACAGGGGTCGAGGAGAGACCCAGTACTTC. Translated, it gives CASRDRGRGETQYF.

This chain uses TRBV6-5 with TRBJ2-3, with a tentative D call TRBD2 (5 bases). Germline V gives CDR1 MNHEY, CDR2 SVGAGI. V was trimmed by 7 bases and J by 0 bases, leaving 11 bases between them. The CDR3 is 14 residues long. This CDR3 is CASTRGGSTDTQYF. The CDR3 DNA is TGTGCCAGCACTCGTGGCGGGAGCACAGATACGCAGTATTTT.

The gene calls are TRBV29-1 and TRBJ1-2; D is ambiguous. V lost 4 bases and J lost 12, with 12 bases in between. This CDR3 spans 10 amino acids. Germline values: CDR1 SQVTM, CDR2 ANQGSEA. The DNA for the CDR3 is TGCAGCGTTGGTGACACGGGGAACACCTTC. Its translation is CSVGDTGNTF.

V gene TRBV15 combines with J gene TRBJ2-2, with 9 bases lining up with TRBD1. With 3 bases clipped from V and 4 bases from J, the junction kept 6 bases outside the gene matches. Germline assignment: CDR1 LNHNV and CDR2 YYDKDF (reference sequence). The CDR3 sequence is 16 residues long. The CDR3 sequence is CATSRLGQGITGELFF. CDR3 nucleotide sequence: TGTGCCACCAGCAGGTTGGGACAGGGAATCACCGGGGAGCTGTTTTTT.

In this sample, this clone turned up once. The chain has TRBV14 and TRBJ2-5; 8 bases are shared with TRBD2. The trim removed 9 bases at V and 2 bases at J, leaving 5 bases unmatched. Germline CDR1 is SGHDN and CDR2 is FVKESK. This CDR3 region has 13 residues. The CDR3 nucleotides read TGTGCCAGTTCATCTAGCGGGCAAGAGACCCAGTACTTC. Translation: CASSSSGQETQYF.

This rearrangement joins TRBV5-1 to TRBJ2-3; 7 positions match TRBD1. The CDR3 loop spans 14 amino acids. V was pared by 3 bases and J by 6 bases, with 7 bases of the junction left unmatched. In germline, CDR1 is SGHRS, CDR2 YFSETQ. CDR3 loop: CASSYGQERDTQYF. The DNA for the CDR3 is TGCGCCAGCAGCTACGGACAGGAACGGGATACGCAGTATTTT.

The V and J genes are TRBV9 and TRBJ2-2, with 7 nucleotides matching TRBD2. This CDR3 spans 16 amino acids. Germline trimming cut 6 bases from V and 0 bases from J; bases unmatched to any gene: 8. Germline V gene data show CDR1 as SGDLS and CDR2 as YYNGEE. The CDR3 reads CASNPAAGSNTGELFF. The CDR3 DNA sequence: TGTGCCAGCAATCCGGCAGCGGGGTCGAACACCGGGGAGCTGTTTTTT.

The chain links TRBV5-1 to TRBJ2-7; 7 bases are a match to TRBD1. This CDR3 is 15 amino acids long. Germline-derived CDR1 and CDR2 are SGHRS and YFSETQ. The V segment lost 4 bases and the J segment 5 bases; nucleotides outside the gene matches: 12. The CDR3 DNA is TGCGCCAGCAGCCCTGGGACAGAACCTGTACACGAGCAGTACTTC. Translated: CASSPGTEPVHEQYF.

The V gene is TRBV6-2 or TRBV6-3, the J gene TRBJ2-6, with a tentative D call TRBD1 (6 bases). The CDR3 is 16 residues long. Looked up from germline, CDR1 is MNHEY and CDR2 is SVGEGT. With 6 bases removed from V and 0 bases from J, the gap between germline ends came to 12 bases. In nucleotides, the CDR3 is TGTGCCAGCAGCCTAGGACAGCTCTCTGGGGCCAACGTCCTGACTTTC. Its protein product is CASSLGQLSGANVLTF.

The gene calls are TRBV7-9 and TRBJ2-1, with 10 bases that match TRBD2. The CDR3 is 14 amino acids. V trimming: 5 bases; J trimming: 8 bases; junction bases outside the gene matches: 6. Per the germline V gene, CDR1 is SEHNR and CDR2 is FQNEAQ (reference sequence). The CDR3 here is CASSPSGSVYEQFF. The CDR3 DNA reads TGTGCCAGCAGCCCTAGCGGGAGCGTCTATGAGCAGTTCTTC.

This chain joins TRBV28 and TRBJ2-4, with 7 bases fitting TRBD1. The CDR3 contains 19 residues. V trimming: 2 bases; J trimming: 0 bases; junction bases outside the gene matches: 13. Germline CDR1 is MDHEN and CDR2 is SYDVKM. As DNA, the CDR3 is TGTGCCAGCAGTTTAGAGACAGGGCAGGTCAAACTAGCCAAAAACATTCAGTACTTC. Translating gives CASSLETGQVKLAKNIQYF.

CDR3 coding DNA: TGTGCCAGTAGGGAGCGGGATCAGCCCCAGCATTTT. Its translation: CASRERDQPQHF. The chain has TRBV19 and TRBJ1-5; D unresolved. Trimming shortened V by 6 bases and J by 5 bases, and 8 bases separated the two germline ends. Germline V gene lookup returns CDR1 LNHDA and CDR2 SQIVND (reference sequence). CDR3 length: 12 residues.

This chain joins TRBV28 and TRBJ1-4; a possible D gene is TRBD1 (6 bases). Trimming removed 3 bases at V and 8 bases at J, with 16 bases between. CDR3 length equals 15 residues. The germline V gene encodes CDR1 MDHEN and CDR2 SYDVKM. Written as DNA, the CDR3 is TGTGCCAGCAGTTTGTGGGAGGGGGGACGGGAAAAACTGTTTTTT. This translates into CASSLWEGGREKLFF.

This sequence joins TRBV20-1 and TRBJ2-3, with 11 positions matching TRBD2. The CDR3 consists of 15 residues. CDR1 DFQATT and CDR2 SNEGSKA come from the germline V gene (reference sequence). The V segment lost 3 bases and the J segment 6 bases; nucleotides outside the gene matches: 8. In DNA form, the CDR3 reads TGCAGTGCTAGTGATACTAGCGGGAGTCGGGATACGCAGTATTTT. Translation: CSASDTSGSRDTQYF.

This clone was observed a few times. J is TRBJ2-7 and V is TRBV2, with 10 bases fitting TRBD1. This CDR3 has 13 amino acids. V dropped 6 bases and J dropped 5; count of bases not matched to a gene: 4. Germline V gene data show CDR1 as SNHLY and CDR2 as FYNNEI. This CDR3 is CASSGQGVNEQYF. The DNA of the CDR3 is TGTGCCAGCAGCGGACAGGGGGTCAACGAGCAGTACTTC.

This chain joins TRBV5-1 and TRBJ1-1; D not resolved. V gave up 3 bases and J gave up 1 base, with 10 bases separating them. Looked up from germline, CDR1 is SGHRS and CDR2 is YFSETQ. The CDR3 runs 14 residues. The CDR3 loop is CASSSSGRNTEAFF. DNA of the CDR3: TGCGCCAGCAGCTCTTCTGGGAGGAACACTGAAGCTTTCTTT.

This clone was seen more than once but under ten times. The gene calls are TRBV12-3 or TRBV12-4 and TRBJ1-5; a weak D match, TRBD1 (5 bases). This CDR3 has 13 residues. Trimming pared 3 bases from V and 8 bases from J, leaving 11 bases between. The CDR3 nucleotides are TGTGCCAGCAGTTTCCGTGGGGGGGAGCCCCAGCATTTT. Translating it yields CASSFRGGEPQHF.

The chain links TRBV5-6 to TRBJ2-7, with TRBD1 as a possible D gene (5 bases). This CDR3 contains 14 residues. From germline, CDR1 is SGHDT and CDR2 YYEEEE. V lost 0 bases to trimming and J lost 6 bases, with 13 bases between them. DNA for the CDR3: TGTGCCAGCAGCTTGGGGCAGATAGGGGCCGAGCAGTACTTC. The encoded protein is CASSLGQIGAEQYF.

The genes are TRBV7-6 and TRBJ2-2, with a weak D call TRBD2 (6 bases). V dropped 1 base and J dropped 3 bases, with 12 bases sitting between them. Germline V gives CDR1 SGHVS, CDR2 FNYEAQ. There are 16 residues in the CDR3. The CDR3 DNA is TGTGCCAGCAGCTTAGGTTGGCGGGGTGACACCGGGGAGCTGTTTTTT. Translated, it gives CASSLGWRGDTGELFF.

The gene calls are TRBV21-1 and TRBJ1-2; the D segment call TRBD1 is taken from the table without a DNA check. TRBV21-1 is termed a pseudogene. This CDR3 spans 16 amino acids. The CDR3 loop is CASSTRETGRKNGYTF. In DNA form, the CDR3 reads TGTGCCAGCAGCACCCGGGAGACAGGGAGGAAAAATGGCTACACCTTC.

V usage is TRBV10-3 and J usage is TRBJ1-1, with D uncertain. The CDR3 is 13 residues long. Trimming took off 5 bases at V and 4 bases at J, with 11 bases between the two ends. Germline CDR1 is ENHRY and CDR2 is SYGVKD. CDR3 bases: TGTGCCATCAGTCCAGAGGATCTCACTGAAGCTTTCTTT. Translating it yields CAISPEDLTEAFF.

This rearrangement joins TRBV12-3 or TRBV12-4 to TRBJ1-5; D is unclear. This CDR3 has 12 residues. Trimming cost V 6 bases and J 10 bases, with 13 bases left between them. DNA for the CDR3: TGTGCCAGCAGCTTCACAGAGTCCCCCCAGCATTTT. Its protein is CASSFTESPQHF.

The DNA for the CDR3 is TGCGCCAGCAGCTTGGCCCCAGGGATCGGATCTGGAAACACCATATATTTT. This codes for CASSLAPGIGSGNTIYF. The J gene is TRBJ1-3, the V gene TRBV5-1, with a possible D match to TRBD1 (5 bases). Trimming pared 0 bases from V and 1 base from J, leaving 14 bases between. This CDR3 has 17 amino acids. In germline, CDR1 is SGHRS, CDR2 YFSETQ.

V and J are TRBV28 and TRBJ1-5; TRBD1 matches 10 bases. J gave up 4 bases and V 2 bases, and 2 bases lay outside the gene matches. Looked up from germline, CDR1 is MDHEN and CDR2 is SYDVKM. The CDR3 is made up of 15 amino acids. The CDR3 spells CASSLGTGVNQPQHF. DNA of the CDR3: TGTGCCAGCAGTTTAGGGACAGGGGTTAATCAGCCCCAGCATTTT.

The chain joins TRBV7-3 to TRBJ1-1, with TRBD1 identical over 7 bases. The CDR3 length is 13 residues. Trimming removed 5 bases from V and 5 bases from J; junction bases left unmatched: 5. The germline gives CDR1 SGHTA, CDR2 FQGTGA. This CDR3 is CASSQTGKTEAFF. For the CDR3, the DNA is TGTGCCAGCAGCCAGACAGGGAAAACTGAAGCTTTCTTT.

The chain combines TRBV6-5 with TRBJ2-7, with TRBD2 matching 9 bases. The ends lost 1 base at V and 2 bases at J; junction bases unmatched: 3. The germline V gene encodes CDR1 MNHEY and CDR2 SVGAGI. The CDR3 extends over 15 amino acids. The CDR3 nucleotides read TGTGCCAGCAGTTACTTGTCTAGCGGGACCTACGAGCAGTACTTC. Residues: CASSYLSSGTYEQYF.

The count of this clone is one. The chain uses TRBV7-9 and TRBJ1-4; no firm D call. CDR3 size: 15 residues. In germline, CDR1 is SEHNR, CDR2 FQNEAQ (reference sequence). V was cut by 1 base and J by 3 bases, with 9 bases left in between. This CDR3 reads CASSLDKTSNEKLFF. DNA for the CDR3: TGTGCCAGCAGCTTAGATAAGACTTCTAATGAAAAACTGTTTTTT.